These T cell receptor beta chains were read from a single sample in a study of CD8+CD57+ T cells in acquired aplastic anemia. TCRdb re-derived calls from the reads in MiXCR, one entry per CDR3 protein. This table has tens of thousands of distinct CDR3 sequences, around 80% appearing once. The sample comprised sorted CD4+, CD8+, or CD8+CD57+ T cells (not recorded which) from PBMCs. All receptors come from a human donor in good health, serving as a control. Both conserved end residues are part of each CDR3. D genes are given only for firm matches. Clone sizes are given selectively: once, few, many, or a class where the clone is expanded.

j_call,d_call,v_call,cdr3_length,clone_size,cdr3_aa,cdr3_nt
TRBJ2-5,.,TRBV19,14,.,CASSIDLWGETQYF,TGTGCCAGTAGTATAGATCTATGGGGAGAGACCCAGTACTTC
TRBJ2-7,TRBD1,TRBV7-2,15,few,CASSPTGFASYEQYF,TGTGCCAGCAGCCCGACAGGGTTCGCCTCCTACGAGCAGTACTTC
TRBJ1-1,.,TRBV19,13,.,CASSTGVLTEAFF,TGTGCCAGTAGTACGGGGGTCTTGACTGAAGCTTTCTTT
TRBJ1-2,TRBD1,TRBV30,11,.,CAWGRQGRYTF,TGTGCCTGGGGGAGACAGGGGCGCTACACCTTC
TRBJ1-5,TRBD1,TRBV10-3,18,.,CAISDATGGFGVNQPQHF,TGTGCCATCAGTGATGCGACAGGGGGCTTCGGAGTCAATCAGCCCCAGCATTTT
TRBJ1-1,.,TRBV2,13,.,CASRGNLNTEAFF,TGTGCCAGCAGGGGAAACCTGAACACTGAAGCTTTCTTT
TRBJ1-4,.,TRBV10-3,15,medium-sized,CAISVTGGANEKLFF,TGTGCCATCAGCGTAACGGGGGGAGCTAATGAAAAACTGTTTTTT
TRBJ1-1,.,TRBV7-9,12,.,CASSLDVIEAFF,TGTGCCAGCAGCTTAGATGTCATTGAAGCTTTCTTT
TRBJ1-1,.,TRBV4-2,13,.,CASSLGVSTEAFF,TGTGCCAGCAGCCTAGGGGTTTCCACTGAAGCTTTCTTT
TRBJ1-1,.,TRBV14,14,.,CASSQVGFNTEAFF,TGTGCCAGCAGCCAAGTAGGATTTAACACTGAAGCTTTCTTT
TRBJ2-2,TRBD1,TRBV4-3,14,many,CASSPGQYTGELFF,TGCGCCAGCAGCCCGGGACAGTACACCGGGGAGCTGTTTTTT
TRBJ2-1,.,TRBV25-1,12,.,CASDGQNNEQFF,TGTGCCAGCGATGGACAAAACAATGAGCAGTTCTTC
TRBJ2-7,TRBD1,TRBV7-2,15,few,CASSLAGTDSYEQYF,TGTGCCAGCAGCTTAGCCGGGACAGACTCCTACGAGCAGTACTTC
TRBJ1-1,.,TRBV20-1,11,.,CSVGMNTEAFF,TGCAGCGTAGGCATGAACACTGAAGCTTTCTTT